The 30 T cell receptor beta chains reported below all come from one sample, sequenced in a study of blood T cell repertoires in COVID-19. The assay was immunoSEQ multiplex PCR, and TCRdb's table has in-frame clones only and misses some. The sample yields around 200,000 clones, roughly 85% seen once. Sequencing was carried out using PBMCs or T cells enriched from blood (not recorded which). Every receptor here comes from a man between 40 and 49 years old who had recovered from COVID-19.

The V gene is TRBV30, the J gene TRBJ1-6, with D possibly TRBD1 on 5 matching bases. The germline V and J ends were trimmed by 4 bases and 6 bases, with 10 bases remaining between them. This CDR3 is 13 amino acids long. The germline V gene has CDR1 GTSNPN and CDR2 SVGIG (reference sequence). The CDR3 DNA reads TGTGCCTGGACGGGGGGGAGTAATTCACCCCTCCACTTT. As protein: CAWTGGSNSPLHF.

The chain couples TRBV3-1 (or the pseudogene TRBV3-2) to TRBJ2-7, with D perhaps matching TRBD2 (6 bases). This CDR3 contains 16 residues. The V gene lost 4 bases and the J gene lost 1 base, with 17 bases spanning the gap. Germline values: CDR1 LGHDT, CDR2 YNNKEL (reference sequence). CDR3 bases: TGTGCCAGCAGCCCCAAGGAGGGCGGGAAGTCCTACGAGCAGTACTTC. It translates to CASSPKEGGKSYEQYF.

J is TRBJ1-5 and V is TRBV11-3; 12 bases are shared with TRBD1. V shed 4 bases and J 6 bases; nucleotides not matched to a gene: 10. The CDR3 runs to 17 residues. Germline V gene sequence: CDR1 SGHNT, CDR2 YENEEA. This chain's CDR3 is CASSYENGTGGRQPQHF. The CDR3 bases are TGTGCCAGCAGCTATGAAAACGGGACAGGGGGCCGTCAGCCCCAGCATTTT.

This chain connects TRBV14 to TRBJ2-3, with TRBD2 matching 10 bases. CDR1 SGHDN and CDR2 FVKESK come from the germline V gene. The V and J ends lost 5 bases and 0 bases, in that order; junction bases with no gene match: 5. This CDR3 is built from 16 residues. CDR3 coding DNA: TGTGCCAGCAGCTATTTAGCGGGGGGAAGCACAGATACGCAGTATTTT. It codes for CASSYLAGGSTDTQYF.

The DNA for the CDR3 is TGTGCCAGCAGGGGGACAGCAGATGGCTACACCTTC. It codes for CASRGTADGYTF. The genes are TRBV25-1 and TRBJ1-2, with 7 bases identical to TRBD1. CDR3 length: 12 residues. The germline CDR1 and CDR2 sequences are MGHDK and SYGVNS. Losses at the gene ends were 6 bases for V and 6 bases for J; bases not matched to a gene: 4.

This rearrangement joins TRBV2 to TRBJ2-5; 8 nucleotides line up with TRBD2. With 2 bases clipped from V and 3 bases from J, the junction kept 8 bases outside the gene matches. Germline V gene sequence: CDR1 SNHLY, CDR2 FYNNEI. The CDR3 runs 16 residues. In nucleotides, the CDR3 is TGTGCCAGCAGTGAATGGATCGGGAGGGCCGAAGAGACCCAGTACTTC. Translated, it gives CASSEWIGRAEETQYF. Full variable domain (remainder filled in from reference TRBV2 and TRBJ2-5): EPEVTQTPSHQVTQMGQEVILRCVPISNHLYFYWYRQILGQKVEFLVSFYNNEISEKSEIFDDQFSVERPDGSNFTLKIRSTKLEDSAMYFCASSEWIGRAEETQYFGPGTRLLVL.

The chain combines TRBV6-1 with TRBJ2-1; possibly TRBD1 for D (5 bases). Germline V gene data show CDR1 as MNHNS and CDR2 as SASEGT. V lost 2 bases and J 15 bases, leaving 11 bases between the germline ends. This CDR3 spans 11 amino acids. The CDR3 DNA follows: TGTGCCAGCAGTGAATTGGGGCGGCTGTTCTTC. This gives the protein CASSELGRLFF.

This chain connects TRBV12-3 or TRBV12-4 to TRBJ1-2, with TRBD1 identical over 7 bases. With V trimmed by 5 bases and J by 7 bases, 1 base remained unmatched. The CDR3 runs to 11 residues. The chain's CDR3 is CASSDRAGYTF. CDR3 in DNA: TGTGCCAGCAGTGACAGGGCTGGCTACACCTTC.

The CDR3 bases are TGTGCCAGTAGTATAGTTCAGGGGGCGAAATCACCCCTCCACTTT. Translation: CASSIVQGAKSPLHF. This chain joins TRBV19 and TRBJ1-6; 8 bases line up with TRBD1. V was pared by 1 base and J by 10 bases, with 6 bases of the junction left unmatched. This CDR3 is built from 15 residues. Germline assignment: CDR1 LNHDA and CDR2 SQIVND (reference sequence). Together with reference TRBV19 and TRBJ1-6, the CDR3 gives the full variable domain: DGGITQSPKYLFRKEGQNVTLSCEQNLNHDAMYWYRQDPGQGLRLIYYSQIVNDFQKGDIAEGYSVSREKKESFPLTVTSAQKNPTAFYLCASSIVQGAKSPLHFGNGTRLTVT.

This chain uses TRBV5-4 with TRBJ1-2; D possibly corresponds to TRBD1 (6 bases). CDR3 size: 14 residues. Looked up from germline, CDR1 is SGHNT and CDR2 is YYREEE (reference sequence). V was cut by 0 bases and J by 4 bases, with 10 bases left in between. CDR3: CASSLDTGTYGYTF. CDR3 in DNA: TGTGCCAGCAGCTTGGATACAGGGACCTATGGCTACACCTTC.

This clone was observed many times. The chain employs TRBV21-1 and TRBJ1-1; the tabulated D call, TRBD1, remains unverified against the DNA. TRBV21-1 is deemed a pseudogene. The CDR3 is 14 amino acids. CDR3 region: CASSKGDRPTEAFF. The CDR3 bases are TGTGCCAGCAGCAAAGGCGACAGGCCGACTGAAGCTTTCTTT.

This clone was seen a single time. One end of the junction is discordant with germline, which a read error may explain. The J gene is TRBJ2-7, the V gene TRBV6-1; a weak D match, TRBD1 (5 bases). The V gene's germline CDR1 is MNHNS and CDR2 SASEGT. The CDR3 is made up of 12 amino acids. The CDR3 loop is CASSESARSTVF. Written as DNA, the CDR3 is TGTGCCAGCAGTGAGTCTGCCCGGTCGACAGTCTTC.

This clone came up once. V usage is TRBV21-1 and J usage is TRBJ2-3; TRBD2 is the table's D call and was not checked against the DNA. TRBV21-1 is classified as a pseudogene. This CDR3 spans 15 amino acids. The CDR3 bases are TGTGCCAGCAGCAGGGGGACTAGCAGCGGAAATACGAAGTATTTT. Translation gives CASSRGTSSGNTKYF.

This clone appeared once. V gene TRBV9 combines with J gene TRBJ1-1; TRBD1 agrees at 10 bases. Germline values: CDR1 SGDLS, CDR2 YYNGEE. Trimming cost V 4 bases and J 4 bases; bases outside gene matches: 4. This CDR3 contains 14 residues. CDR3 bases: TGTGCCAGCAGCCAAGGACAGGGGGGCACTGAAGCTTTCTTT. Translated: CASSQGQGGTEAFF.

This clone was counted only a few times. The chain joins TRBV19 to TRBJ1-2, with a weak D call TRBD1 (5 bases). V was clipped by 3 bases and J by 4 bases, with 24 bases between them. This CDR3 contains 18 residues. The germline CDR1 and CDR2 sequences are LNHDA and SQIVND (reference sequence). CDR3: CASSMSIGVVWGAYGYTF. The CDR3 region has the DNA TGTGCCAGTAGTATGAGTATAGGGGTAGTCTGGGGTGCCTATGGCTACACCTTC.

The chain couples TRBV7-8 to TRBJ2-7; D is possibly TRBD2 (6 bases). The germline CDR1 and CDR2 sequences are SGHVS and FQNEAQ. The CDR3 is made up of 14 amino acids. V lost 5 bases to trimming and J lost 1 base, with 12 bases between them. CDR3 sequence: CASSDIAASYEQYF. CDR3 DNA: TGTGCCAGCAGCGATATAGCGGCTTCCTACGAGCAGTACTTC.

The DNA of the CDR3 is TGTGCCAGCAGCTCGGGACAGAGCTCCTACAATGAGCAGTTCTTC. Amino acids: CASSSGQSSYNEQFF. The chain uses TRBV2 and TRBJ2-1; TRBD1 aligns across 7 bases. The CDR3 is 15 amino acids. CDR1 SNHLY and CDR2 FYNNEI come from the germline V gene. With V trimmed by 6 bases and J by 0 bases, 5 bases remained unmatched.

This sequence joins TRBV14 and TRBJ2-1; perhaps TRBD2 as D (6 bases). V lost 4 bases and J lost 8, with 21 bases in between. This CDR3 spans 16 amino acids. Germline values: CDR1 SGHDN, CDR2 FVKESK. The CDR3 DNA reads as TGTGCCAGCAGCCGCACCGGGACTTCGCGATCAGATGAGCAGTTCTTC. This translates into CASSRTGTSRSDEQFF.

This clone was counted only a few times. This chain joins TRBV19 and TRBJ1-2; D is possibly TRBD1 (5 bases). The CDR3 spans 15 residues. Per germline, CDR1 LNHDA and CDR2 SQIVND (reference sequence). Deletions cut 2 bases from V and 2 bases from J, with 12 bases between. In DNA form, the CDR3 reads TGTGCCAGTAGTATACAGGGTAGGGCAAACTATGGCTACACCTTC. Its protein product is CASSIQGRANYGYTF.

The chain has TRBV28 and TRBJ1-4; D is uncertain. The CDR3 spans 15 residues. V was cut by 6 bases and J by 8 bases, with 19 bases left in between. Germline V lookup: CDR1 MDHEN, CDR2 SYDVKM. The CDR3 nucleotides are TGTGCCAGCAGCACCTCCACCGGGGTCCGGGAAAAACTGTTTTTT. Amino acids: CASSTSTGVREKLFF.

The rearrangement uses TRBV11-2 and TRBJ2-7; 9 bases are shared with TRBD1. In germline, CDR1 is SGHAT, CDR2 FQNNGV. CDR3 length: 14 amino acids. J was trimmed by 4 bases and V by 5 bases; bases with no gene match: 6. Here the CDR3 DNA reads TGTGCCAGCAGCCCGACAGGGGGAGGTTACGAGCAGTACTTC. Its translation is CASSPTGGGYEQYF.

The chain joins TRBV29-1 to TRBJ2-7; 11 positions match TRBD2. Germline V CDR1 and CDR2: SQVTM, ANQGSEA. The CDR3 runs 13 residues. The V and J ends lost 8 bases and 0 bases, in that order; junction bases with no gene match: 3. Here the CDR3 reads CSSTSGSSYEQYF. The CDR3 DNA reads TGCAGCTCCACTAGCGGGAGCTCCTACGAGCAGTACTTC.

The CDR3: CASTQGQGYYEQYF. CDR3 in DNA: TGTGCCAGCACTCAGGGACAGGGGTACTACGAGCAGTACTTC. The rearrangement joins TRBV2 to TRBJ2-7, with 10 bases fitting TRBD1. Germline-derived CDR1 and CDR2 are SNHLY and FYNNEI. This CDR3 is built from 14 residues. Trimming at V came to 7 bases and at J to 3 bases, leaving 6 bases not matched to a gene. Full variable domain (missing parts from reference TRBV2 and TRBJ2-7): EPEVTQTPSHQVTQMGQEVILRCVPISNHLYFYWYRQILGQKVEFLVSFYNNEISEKSEIFDDQFSVERPDGSNFTLKIRSTKLEDSAMYFCASTQGQGYYEQYFGPGTRLTVT.

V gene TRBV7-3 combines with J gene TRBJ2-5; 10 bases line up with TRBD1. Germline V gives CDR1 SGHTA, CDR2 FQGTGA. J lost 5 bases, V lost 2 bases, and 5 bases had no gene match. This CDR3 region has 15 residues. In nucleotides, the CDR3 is TGTGCCAGCAGCTTATCCGGGACAGGGGTGGAGACCCAGTACTTC. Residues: CASSLSGTGVETQYF.

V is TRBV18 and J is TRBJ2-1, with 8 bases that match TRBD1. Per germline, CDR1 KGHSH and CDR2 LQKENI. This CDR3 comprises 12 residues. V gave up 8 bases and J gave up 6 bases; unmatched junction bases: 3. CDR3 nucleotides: TGTGCCAGCACCGACAGGGGCAATGAGCAGTTCTTC. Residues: CASTDRGNEQFF.

The CDR3 region is CASSLAPSYNEQFF. The CDR3 coding sequence is TGTGCCAGCAGTTTGGCACCTTCCTACAATGAGCAGTTCTTC. This chain connects TRBV27 to TRBJ2-1; D gene unclear. Germline V lookup: CDR1 MNHEY, CDR2 SMNVEV (reference sequence). Trimming took off 3 bases at V and 1 base at J, with 7 bases between the two ends. This CDR3 spans 14 amino acids.

CDR3 region: CASSMGGYGTYEQYF. In DNA, the CDR3 is TGTGCCAGTAGTATGGGGGGATATGGGACCTACGAGCAGTACTTC. The chain recombines TRBV19 with TRBJ2-7; D is possibly TRBD2 (6 bases). Deletions cut 3 bases from V and 2 bases from J, with 14 bases between. This CDR3 spans 15 amino acids. Germline V CDR1 and CDR2: LNHDA, SQIVND (reference sequence).

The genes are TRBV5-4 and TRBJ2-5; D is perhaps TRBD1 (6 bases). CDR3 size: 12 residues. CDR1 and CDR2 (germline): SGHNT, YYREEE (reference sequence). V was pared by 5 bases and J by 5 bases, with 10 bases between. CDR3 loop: CASRGQSETQYF. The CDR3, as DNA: TGTGCCAGCAGAGGACAGAGCGAGACCCAGTACTTC.

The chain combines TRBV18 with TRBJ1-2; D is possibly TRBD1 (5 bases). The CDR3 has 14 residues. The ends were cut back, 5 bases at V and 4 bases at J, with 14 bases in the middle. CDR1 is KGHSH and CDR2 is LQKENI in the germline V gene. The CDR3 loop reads CASSTDTSLYGYTF. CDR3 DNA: TGTGCCAGCTCAACGGACACCTCCCTCTATGGCTACACCTTC.

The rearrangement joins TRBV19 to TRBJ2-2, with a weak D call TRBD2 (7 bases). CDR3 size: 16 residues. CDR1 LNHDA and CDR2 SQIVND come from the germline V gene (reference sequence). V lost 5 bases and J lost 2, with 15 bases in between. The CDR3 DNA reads TGTGCCAGTAGTGCCCCGAGGGGGGGAAACACCGGGGAGCTGTTTTTT. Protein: CASSAPRGGNTGELFF.